This T cell receptor beta chain is from a study of T cells after yellow fever vaccination. 5'RACE template switching added a universal primer site and UMIs to TCR cDNA. MiXCR, run by TCRdb on the 5' RACE reads, gives a single entry per CDR3 protein. The table has about 340,000 distinct CDR3 sequences, approximately 4% seen once; the top ten hold 20% to 25%. Deletions cut 0 bases from V and 4 bases from J, with 9 bases between. The germline V gene encodes CDR1 MGHRA and CDR2 YSYEKL. CDR3 size: 14 residues. Details on this clonotype: As yet, its antigen is unknown.

Notes on the study in general: Post-booster repertoires again held most primary-vaccination clones (about 95% CD4, 80% to 90% CD8). There was a small share of clonotypes that showed up in both the CD4 and CD8 compartments.

The V and J genes are TRBV4-1 and TRBJ2-5; D unresolved. The sample in question was PBMCs, obtained 5 days after the yellow fever booster vaccination. This sequence was found in a man between 18 and 35 years old who received the YFV17D yellow fever vaccine. The CDR3 is CASSQDLGPETQYF. In nucleotides, the CDR3 is TGCGCCAGCAGCCAAGATCTCGGCCCAGAGACCCAGTACTTC.